These T cell receptor beta chains were read from a single sample in a study of naive and memory T cell subsets. TCRdb redid the calling of the UMI-ligation and nested PCR reads with MiXCR, one entry per CDR3 protein. The top ten hold 0.9% to 0.95% of the sample, which has about 85,000 distinct CDR3 sequences, about 12% seen once. The sequenced sample consisted of central memory CD4+ T cells from blood. These receptor sequences come from a human donor in good health. CDR3s include the opening cysteine and the closing phenylalanine or tryptophan. A D gene is named only where the DNA matches it firmly. Some rows have no size entry. The others give once, few or many, or a class for an expanded clone.

>TRBV5-1|17|TRBD1|NA|TRBJ2-5
CASRKFAGQGSQETQYF
TGCGCCAGCAGAAAGTTCGCGGGACAGGGGAGTCAAGAGACCCAGTACTTC
>TRBV6-4|16|TRBD2|many|TRBJ2-1
CASSDSGGRGAREQFF
TGTGCCAGCAGTGACTCAGGCGGGAGGGGGGCCCGGGAGCAGTTCTTC
>TRBV20-1|16|TRBD2|few|TRBJ2-5
CSAGTGTSGSRETQYF
TGCAGTGCTGGAACCGGGACTAGCGGATCTCGAGAGACCCAGTACTTC
>TRBV3-2|17|NA|NA|TRBJ2-7
CASSQDLDSTSSYEQYF
TGTGCCAGCAGCCAAGATTTGGACAGCACCAGCTCCTACGAGCAGTACTTC
>TRBV5-1|11|NA|many|TRBJ2-7
CASSKDNEQYF
TGCGCCAGCAGCAAGGACAACGAGCAGTACTTC
>TRBV5-1|13|NA|NA|TRBJ2-1
CASSLTRLVEQFF
TGCGCCAGCAGCTTGACTCGACTAGTTGAGCAGTTCTTC
>TRBV28|14|TRBD1|few|TRBJ1-6
CASSLVQGNSPLHF
TGTGCCAGCAGTTTAGTACAGGGGAATTCACCCCTCCACTTT
>TRBV20-1|13|TRBD2|NA|TRBJ2-7
CSADPGLSFEQYF
TGCAGTGCTGACCCGGGACTATCCTTCGAGCAGTACTTC
>TRBV14|14|NA|NA|TRBJ2-2
CASSQGPGTGELFF
TGTGCCAGCAGCCAAGGGCCCGGAACCGGGGAGCTGTTTTTT
>TRBV18|18|TRBD2|NA|TRBJ2-1
CASSPRLAGSRPVNEQFF
TGTGCCAGCTCCCCCCGACTAGCGGGAAGCCGCCCTGTGAATGAGCAGTTCTTC
>TRBV14|12|NA|NA|TRBJ1-2
CASSQANYGYTF
TGTGCCAGCAGCCAGGCCAACTATGGCTACACCTTC
>TRBV18|12|NA|NA|TRBJ1-2
CASSPPVYGYTF
TGTGCCAGCTCACCACCGGTCTATGGCTACACCTTC
>TRBV6-5|17|NA|few|TRBJ2-1
CASSSARGVGSYNEQFF
TGTGCCAGCAGCTCAGCACGAGGGGTGGGGTCCTACAATGAGCAGTTCTTC
>TRBV10-3|13|TRBD1|many|TRBJ2-1
CAISRDRDNEQFF
TGTGCCATCAGCCGGGACAGGGACAATGAGCAGTTCTTC
>TRBV7-8|17|NA|many|TRBJ2-2
CASSPRVADTNTGELFF
TGTGCCAGCAGCCCTCGGGTAGCGGACACGAACACCGGGGAGCTGTTTTTT
>TRBV6-2/TRBV6-3|15|NA|NA|TRBJ2-7
CASSFPPWRSYEQYF
TGTGCCAGCAGTTTCCCCCCGTGGAGATCCTACGAGCAGTACTTC
>TRBV20-1|12|NA|few|TRBJ2-3
CSASDGPDTQYF
TGCAGTGCTAGCGATGGTCCAGATACGCAGTATTTT
>TRBV5-1|13|NA|few|TRBJ2-5
CASNTGRDATQYF
TGCGCCAGCAACACTGGACGAGATGCGACCCAGTACTTC
>TRBV2|14|NA|NA|TRBJ1-1
CASSGLEGNTEAFF
TGTGCCAGCAGTGGGCTGGAGGGGAACACTGAAGCTTTCTTT
>TRBV5-1|16|NA|many|TRBJ2-3
CASSLAVSGSTDTQYF
TGCGCCAGCAGCTTGGCCGTATCAGGGAGCACAGATACGCAGTATTTT
>TRBV20-1|14|NA|NA|TRBJ1-1
CSAIGFDKNTEAFF
TGCAGTGCTATAGGGTTTGACAAGAACACTGAAGCTTTCTTT
>TRBV20-1|14|NA|few|TRBJ1-5
CSARGGFGNQPQHF
TGCAGTGCTAGGGGTGGGTTTGGCAATCAGCCCCAGCATTTT
>TRBV4-3|14|NA|NA|TRBJ2-7
CASSLGGDSGEQYF
TGCGCCAGCAGCCTTGGCGGGGATTCGGGCGAGCAGTACTTC
>TRBV20-1|15|TRBD2|many|TRBJ2-5
CSALPGTSGKETQYF
TGCAGTGCCCTCCCCGGGACTAGCGGGAAAGAGACCCAGTACTTC
>TRBV2|14|NA|NA|TRBJ1-1
CASRVGGPNTEAFF
TGTGCCAGCAGGGTCGGTGGGCCAAACACTGAAGCTTTCTTT
>TRBV12-3/TRBV12-4|14|NA|NA|TRBJ1-1
CASSLNEGGTEAFF
TGTGCCAGCAGTTTAAATGAAGGGGGCACTGAAGCTTTCTTT
>TRBV24-1|13|NA|few|TRBJ1-5
CATSQTGNRPQHF
TGTGCCACCAGCCAGACAGGCAATCGGCCCCAGCATTTT
>TRBV23-1|17|TRBD1|NA|TRBJ2-3
CASSPTRLDRGSDTQYF
TGCGCCAGCAGTCCCACCCGCTTGGACAGGGGCTCAGATACGCAGTATTTT
>TRBV28|15|NA|few|TRBJ2-1
CASSPPYGTSNEQFF
TGTGCCAGCAGTCCCCCCTACGGGACCTCCAATGAGCAGTTCTTC
>TRBV5-1|12|NA|NA|TRBJ2-7
CASSSGSGEQYF
TGCGCCAGCAGCTCCGGCTCGGGCGAGCAGTACTTC
>TRBV28|13|NA|many|TRBJ1-2
CASQTGSSYGYTF
TGTGCCAGCCAGACCGGGAGCTCCTATGGCTACACCTTC
>TRBV29-1|14|TRBD1|NA|TRBJ2-7
CSVVAGGLNYEQYF
TGCAGCGTTGTGGCAGGGGGCCTTAACTACGAGCAGTACTTC
>TRBV7-2|20|TRBD2|NA|TRBJ2-7
CASSLAVGGTSGRRAYEQYF
TGTGCCAGCAGCTTAGCAGTTGGGGGGACTAGCGGGAGGAGGGCCTACGAGCAGTACTTC
>TRBV5-1|15|TRBD1|few|TRBJ1-2
CASSLFPGTGGGYTF
TGCGCCAGCAGCTTGTTCCCGGGGACAGGAGGAGGCTACACCTTC
>TRBV3-1|16|NA|NA|TRBJ2-5
CASSPRWQEGMKTQYF
TGTGCCAGCAGCCCCCGGTGGCAGGAGGGAATGAAGACCCAGTACTTC
>TRBV20-1|11|NA|few|TRBJ1-6
CSATVQAKIHF
TGCAGTGCTACAGTTCAGGCGAAGATCCACTTT
>TRBV28|11|NA|many|TRBJ2-7
CASSQYYEQYF
TGTGCCAGCAGCCAGTACTACGAGCAGTACTTC
>TRBV7-9|14|TRBD1|many|TRBJ1-1
CASSSTGVDTEAFF
TGTGCCAGCAGCTCGACAGGGGTCGACACTGAAGCTTTCTTT
>TRBV12-3/TRBV12-4|16|NA|few|TRBJ2-3
CASSLARGTFTDTQYF
TGTGCCAGCAGTTTAGCGCGCGGGACATTCACAGATACGCAGTATTTT
>TRBV2|13|TRBD2|NA|TRBJ2-1
CASSEASGGEQFF
TGTGCCAGCAGTGAAGCTAGCGGGGGGGAGCAGTTCTTC
>TRBV6-2/TRBV6-3|15|NA|NA|TRBJ2-6
CASSYDGSGANVLTF
TGTGCCAGCAGTTACGACGGATCTGGGGCCAACGTCCTGACTTTC
>TRBV29-1|15|NA|many|TRBJ2-3
CSVERMGLYTDTQYF
TGCAGCGTTGAGCGTATGGGATTGTACACAGATACGCAGTATTTT
>TRBV5-1|15|TRBD1|NA|TRBJ2-1
CASSGETGWDNEQFF
TGCGCCAGCAGCGGAGAGACAGGGTGGGACAATGAGCAGTTCTTC
>TRBV4-2|14|NA|once|TRBJ2-1
CASSGAGRRNEQFF
TGTGCCAGTTCGGGAGCGGGCCGTAGAAATGAGCAGTTCTTC
>TRBV20-1|14|NA|few|TRBJ2-5
CSASRSAGRETQYF
TGCAGTGCTAGTAGATCTGCGGGGCGCGAGACCCAGTACTTC
>TRBV5-6|15|TRBD2|NA|TRBJ2-1
CASSLLSGRNNEQFF
TGTGCCAGCAGCCTGCTTAGCGGGAGGAACAATGAGCAGTTCTTC